This is a list of T cell receptor beta chains from one sample in a study of T cell responses to AZD1222 COVID-19 vaccine. Assay: immunoSEQ multiplex PCR; the TCRdb copy retains only in-frame clones and omits some. The top ten clones hold around 5% of a sample with over 50,000 clones, more than 75% of them seen once. The sample consisted of peripheral blood, taken 28 days after the second AZD1222 dose. The receptors originated from an adult who received the AZD1222 COVID-19 vaccine. CDR3s include the opening cysteine and the closing phenylalanine or tryptophan. D genes are given only for firm matches. Clone size is given for some rows only: seen once, a few or many times, or a class if the clone is expanded.

size | D | J | V | CDR3 | DNA
once | . | TRBJ2-1 | TRBV3-1/TRBV3-2 | CASSQVNSYNEQFF | TGTGCCAGCAGCCAAGTCAACTCCTACAATGAGCAGTTCTTC
. | . | TRBJ1-3 | TRBV28 | CASSLGGPRGNTIYF | TGTGCCAGCAGTTTAGGGGGTCCAAGGGGAAACACCATATATTTT
. | TRBD2 | TRBJ2-2 | TRBV13 | CASSLGLAGVTGELFF | TGTGCCAGCAGCTTGGGACTAGCGGGGGTTACCGGGGAGCTGTTTTTT
. | . | TRBJ1-1 | TRBV18 | CASSAGGRMNTEAFF | TGTGCCAGCTCGGCCGGGGGCAGGATGAACACTGAAGCTTTCTTT
. | TRBD2 | TRBJ2-1 | TRBV5-4 | CASSLTSGSYNEQFF | TGTGCCAGCAGCCTTACTAGCGGGAGCTACAATGAGCAGTTCTTC
. | TRBD1 | TRBJ1-2 | TRBV7-8 | CASSTRTGGGYGYTF | TGTGCCAGCAGCACGCGGACAGGGGGGGGCTATGGCTACACCTTC
. | . | TRBJ1-4 | TRBV4-1 | CASSPEGVVEKLFF | TGCGCCAGCAGCCCCGAAGGGGTCGTTGAAAAACTGTTTTTT
. | TRBD1 | TRBJ1-6 | TRBV30 | CAWSERQGASSPLHF | TGTGCCTGGAGTGAGCGACAGGGGGCCTCGTCACCCCTCCACTTT
. | . | TRBJ2-1 | TRBV30 | CAWSLWQFYNEQFF | TGTGCCTGGAGTCTATGGCAGTTTTACAATGAGCAGTTCTTC
. | . | TRBJ2-1 | TRBV5-1 | CASSLGQGDINEQFF | TGCGCCAGCAGCTTGGGGCAGGGAGATATCAATGAGCAGTTCTTC
. | . | TRBJ2-5 | TRBV18 | CASSLMDGGETQYF | TGTGCCAGCTCACTCATGGACGGTGGGGAGACCCAGTACTTC
. | . | TRBJ1-3 | TRBV5-1 | CASNERPSSGNTIYF | TGCGCCAGCAACGAACGGCCGAGCTCTGGAAACACCATATATTTT
. | . | TRBJ1-1 | TRBV29-1 | CSAYRTENTEAFF | TGCAGCGCCTATAGGACAGAGAACACTGAAGCTTTCTTT
. | . | TRBJ2-7 | TRBV7-2 | CASRPGFSLTHEQYF | TGTGCCAGCAGGCCAGGGTTTTCCCTAACTCACGAGCAGTACTTC
. | . | TRBJ2-1 | TRBV3-1/TRBV3-2 | CASSQVPPWSRESSYNEQFF | TGTGCCAGCAGCCAAGTACCACCCTGGAGCAGGGAGAGCTCCTACAATGAGCAGTTCTTC
. | TRBD2 | TRBJ2-3 | TRBV5-1 | CASSLGVAGAPDTQYF | TGCGCCAGCAGCTTGGGGGTAGCGGGGGCCCCAGATACGCAGTATTTT
. | TRBD2 | TRBJ2-3 | TRBV4-2 | CASSQTSGTRIGDTQYF | TGTGCCAGCAGCCAAACCTCCGGGACTAGGATAGGGGATACGCAGTATTTT
. | TRBD2 | TRBJ2-7 | TRBV5-8 | CASSLGLAGAIHEQYF | TGTGCCAGCAGCTTGGGACTAGCGGGTGCCATCCACGAGCAGTACTTC
. | . | TRBJ1-5 | TRBV28 | CASSLPGEGQPQHF | TGTGCCAGCAGTTTACCAGGGGAGGGTCAGCCCCAGCATTTT
once | . | TRBJ2-1 | TRBV6-1 | CASSGTVSSYNEQFF | TGTGCCAGCAGTGGGACCGTTAGCTCCTACAATGAGCAGTTCTTC
few | . | TRBJ2-2 | TRBV25-1 | CASSGTATGELFF | TGTGCCAGCAGTGGGACGGCGACCGGGGAGCTGTTTTTT
. | . | TRBJ2-7 | TRBV6-5 | CASRRDGQSSYEQYF | TGTGCCAGCAGAAGGGACGGACAAAGCTCCTACGAGCAGTACTTC
few | . | TRBJ1-1 | TRBV3-1/TRBV3-2 | CASSRQANTEAFF | TGTGCCAGCAGCCGACAGGCGAACACTGAAGCTTTCTTT
. | TRBD1 | TRBJ1-1 | TRBV12-3/TRBV12-4 | CASSLGQDEAFF | TGTGCCAGCAGTCTCGGACAGGATGAAGCTTTCTTT
. | TRBD1 | TRBJ2-2 | TRBV5-1 | CASSSTQGWKNTGELFF | TGCGCCAGCAGCTCAACACAGGGGTGGAAGAACACCGGGGAGCTGTTTTTT
. | TRBD1 | TRBJ2-7 | TRBV19 | CATKTGQGGYEQYF | TGTGCCACGAAAACGGGACAGGGAGGCTACGAGCAGTACTTC
. | . | TRBJ1-2 | TRBV10-3 | CAISVTGGYGYTF | TGTGCCATCAGTGTGACAGGCGGCTATGGCTACACCTTC
. | TRBD1 | TRBJ1-5 | TRBV28 | CASIRGLGQPQHF | TGTGCCAGCATCAGGGGGCTGGGTCAGCCCCAGCATTTT
. | . | TRBJ2-6 | TRBV6-2/TRBV6-3 | CASSPAGSGANVLTF | TGTGCCAGCAGCCCGGCTGGCTCTGGGGCCAACGTCCTGACTTTC
once | TRBD1 | TRBJ1-6 | TRBV7-2 | CASSSDREYSPLHF | TGTGCCAGCAGCTCTGACAGGGAATATTCACCCCTCCACTTT
. | . | TRBJ1-1 | TRBV20-1 | CSARGLIEAFF | TGCAGTGCTAGAGGCCTAATTGAAGCTTTCTTT
. | TRBD2 | TRBJ2-3 | TRBV28 | CASCPPQAGVADTQYF | TGTGCCAGCTGCCCCCCCCAAGCGGGAGTAGCAGATACGCAGTATTTT